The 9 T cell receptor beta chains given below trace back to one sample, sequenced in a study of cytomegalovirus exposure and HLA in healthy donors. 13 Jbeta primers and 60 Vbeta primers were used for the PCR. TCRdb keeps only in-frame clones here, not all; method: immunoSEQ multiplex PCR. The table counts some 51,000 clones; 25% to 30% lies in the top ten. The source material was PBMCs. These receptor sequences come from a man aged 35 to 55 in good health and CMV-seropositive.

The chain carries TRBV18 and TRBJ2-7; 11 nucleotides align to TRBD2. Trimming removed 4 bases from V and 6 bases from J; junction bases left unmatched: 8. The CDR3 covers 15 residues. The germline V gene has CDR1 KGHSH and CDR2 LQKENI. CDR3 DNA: TGTGCCAGCTCACTCTTAACTAGCGGGGGTACCGAGCAGTACTTC. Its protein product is CASSLLTSGGTEQYF.

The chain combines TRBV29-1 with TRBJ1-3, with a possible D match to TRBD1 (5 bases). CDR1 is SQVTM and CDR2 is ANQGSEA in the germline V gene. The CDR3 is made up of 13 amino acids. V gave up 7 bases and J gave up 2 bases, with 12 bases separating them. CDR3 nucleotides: TGCAGCGCTACAACAGGCCCTGGAAACACCATATATTTT. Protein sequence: CSATTGPGNTIYF. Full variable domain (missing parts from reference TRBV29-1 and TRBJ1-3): SAVISQKPSRDICQRGTSLTIQCQVDSQVTMMFWYRQQPGQSLTLIATANQGSEATYESGFVIDKFPISRPNLTFSTLTVSNMSPEDSSIYLCSATTGPGNTIYFGEGSWLTVV.

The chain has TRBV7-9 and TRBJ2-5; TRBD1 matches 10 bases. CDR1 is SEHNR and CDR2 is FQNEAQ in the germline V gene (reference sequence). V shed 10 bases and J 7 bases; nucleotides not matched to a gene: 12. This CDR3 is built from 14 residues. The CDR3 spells CATQLGTGVGTQYF. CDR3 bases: TGTGCCACCCAGTTGGGGACAGGGGTTGGGACCCAGTACTTC.

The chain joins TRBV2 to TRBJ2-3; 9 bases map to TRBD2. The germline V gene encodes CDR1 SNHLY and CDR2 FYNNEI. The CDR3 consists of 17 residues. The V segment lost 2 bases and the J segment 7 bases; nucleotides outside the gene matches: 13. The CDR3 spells CASSESQGGRAPNTQYF. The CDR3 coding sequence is TGTGCCAGCAGTGAAAGTCAGGGCGGGAGGGCCCCCAATACGCAGTATTTT.

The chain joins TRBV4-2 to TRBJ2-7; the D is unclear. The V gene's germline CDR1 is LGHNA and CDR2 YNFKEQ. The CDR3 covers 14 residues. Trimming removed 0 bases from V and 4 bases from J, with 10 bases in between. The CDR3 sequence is CASSQDLTGYEQYF. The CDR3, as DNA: TGTGCCAGCAGCCAAGATCTAACCGGTTACGAGCAGTACTTC.

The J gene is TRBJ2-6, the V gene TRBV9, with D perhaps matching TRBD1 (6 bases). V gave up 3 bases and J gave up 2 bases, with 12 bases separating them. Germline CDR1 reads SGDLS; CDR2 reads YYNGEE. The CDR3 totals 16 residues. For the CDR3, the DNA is TGTGCCAGCAGCGCCACAGGGCGGACTGGGGCCAACGTCCTGACTTTC. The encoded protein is CASSATGRTGANVLTF. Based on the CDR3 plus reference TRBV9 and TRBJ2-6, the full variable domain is DSGVTQTPKHLITATGQRVTLRCSPRSGDLSVYWYQQSLDQGLQFLIQYYNGEERAKGNILERFSAQQFPDLHSELNLSSLELGDSALYFCASSATGRTGANVLTFGAGSRLTVL.

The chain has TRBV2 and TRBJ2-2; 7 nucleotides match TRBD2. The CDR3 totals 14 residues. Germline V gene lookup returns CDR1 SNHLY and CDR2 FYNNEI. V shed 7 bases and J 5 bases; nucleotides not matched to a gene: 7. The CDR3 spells CASIVRGGTGELFF. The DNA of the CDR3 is TGTGCCAGCATCGTAAGGGGAGGGACCGGGGAGCTGTTTTTT.

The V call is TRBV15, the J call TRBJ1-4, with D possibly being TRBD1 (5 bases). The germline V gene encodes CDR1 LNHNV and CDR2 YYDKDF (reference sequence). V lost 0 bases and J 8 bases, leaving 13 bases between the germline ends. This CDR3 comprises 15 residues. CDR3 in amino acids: CATSRDKGHSEKLFF. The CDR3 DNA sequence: TGTGCCACCAGCAGAGATAAAGGACATAGCGAAAAACTGTTTTTT.

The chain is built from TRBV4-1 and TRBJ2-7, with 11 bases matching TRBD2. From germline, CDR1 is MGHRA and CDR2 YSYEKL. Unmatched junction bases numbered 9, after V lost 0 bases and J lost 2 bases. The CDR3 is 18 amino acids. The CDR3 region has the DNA TGCGCCAGCAGCCAAGATTCCTACGGGACTAGCGGAACCTACGAGCAGTACTTC. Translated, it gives CASSQDSYGTSGTYEQYF.